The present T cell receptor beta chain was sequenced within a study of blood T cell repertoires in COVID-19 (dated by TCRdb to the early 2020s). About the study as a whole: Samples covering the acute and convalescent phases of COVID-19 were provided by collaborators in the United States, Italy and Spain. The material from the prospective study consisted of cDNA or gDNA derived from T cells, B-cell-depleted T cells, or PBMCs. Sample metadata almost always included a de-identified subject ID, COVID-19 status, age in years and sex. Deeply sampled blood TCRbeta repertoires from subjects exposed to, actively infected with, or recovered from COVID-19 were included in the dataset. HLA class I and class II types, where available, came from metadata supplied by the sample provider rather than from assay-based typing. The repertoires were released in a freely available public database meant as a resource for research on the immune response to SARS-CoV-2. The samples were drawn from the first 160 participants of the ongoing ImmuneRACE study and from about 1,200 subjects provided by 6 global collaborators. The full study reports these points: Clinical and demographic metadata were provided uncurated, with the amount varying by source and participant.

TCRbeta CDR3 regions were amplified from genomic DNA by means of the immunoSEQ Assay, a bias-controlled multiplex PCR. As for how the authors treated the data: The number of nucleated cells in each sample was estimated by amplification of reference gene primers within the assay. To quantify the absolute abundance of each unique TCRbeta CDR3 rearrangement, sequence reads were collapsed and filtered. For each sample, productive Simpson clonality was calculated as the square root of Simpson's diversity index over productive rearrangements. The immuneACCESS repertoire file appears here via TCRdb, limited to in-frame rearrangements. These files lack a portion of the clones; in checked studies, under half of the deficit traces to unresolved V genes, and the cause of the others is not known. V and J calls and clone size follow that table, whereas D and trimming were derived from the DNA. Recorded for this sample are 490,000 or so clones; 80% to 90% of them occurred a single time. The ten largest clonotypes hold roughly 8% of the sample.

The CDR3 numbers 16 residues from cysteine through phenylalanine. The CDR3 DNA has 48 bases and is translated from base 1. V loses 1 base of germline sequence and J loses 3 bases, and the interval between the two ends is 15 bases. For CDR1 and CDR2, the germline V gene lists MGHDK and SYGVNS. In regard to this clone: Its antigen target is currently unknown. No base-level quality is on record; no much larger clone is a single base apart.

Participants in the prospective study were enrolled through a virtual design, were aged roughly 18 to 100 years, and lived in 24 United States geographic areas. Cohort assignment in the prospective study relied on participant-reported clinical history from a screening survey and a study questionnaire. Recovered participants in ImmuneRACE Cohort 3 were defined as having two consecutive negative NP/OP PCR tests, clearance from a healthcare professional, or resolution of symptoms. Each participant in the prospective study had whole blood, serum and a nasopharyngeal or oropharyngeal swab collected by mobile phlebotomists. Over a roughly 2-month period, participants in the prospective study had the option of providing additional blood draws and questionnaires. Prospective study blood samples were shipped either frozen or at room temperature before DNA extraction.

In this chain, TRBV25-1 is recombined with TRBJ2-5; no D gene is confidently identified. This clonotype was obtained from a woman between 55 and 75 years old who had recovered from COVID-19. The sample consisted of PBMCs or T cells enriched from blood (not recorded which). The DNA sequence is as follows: TGTGCCAGCAGTGAATCTTTCAAAACGCGTGAAGAGACCCAGTACTTC. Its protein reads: CASSESFKTREETQYF. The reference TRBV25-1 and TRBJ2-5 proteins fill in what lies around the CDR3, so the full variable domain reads EADIYQTPRYLVIGTGKKITLECSQTMGHDKMYWYQQDPGMELHLIHYSYGVNSTEKGDLSSESTVSRIRTEHFPLTLESARPSHTSQYLCASSESFKTREETQYFGPGTRLLVL.